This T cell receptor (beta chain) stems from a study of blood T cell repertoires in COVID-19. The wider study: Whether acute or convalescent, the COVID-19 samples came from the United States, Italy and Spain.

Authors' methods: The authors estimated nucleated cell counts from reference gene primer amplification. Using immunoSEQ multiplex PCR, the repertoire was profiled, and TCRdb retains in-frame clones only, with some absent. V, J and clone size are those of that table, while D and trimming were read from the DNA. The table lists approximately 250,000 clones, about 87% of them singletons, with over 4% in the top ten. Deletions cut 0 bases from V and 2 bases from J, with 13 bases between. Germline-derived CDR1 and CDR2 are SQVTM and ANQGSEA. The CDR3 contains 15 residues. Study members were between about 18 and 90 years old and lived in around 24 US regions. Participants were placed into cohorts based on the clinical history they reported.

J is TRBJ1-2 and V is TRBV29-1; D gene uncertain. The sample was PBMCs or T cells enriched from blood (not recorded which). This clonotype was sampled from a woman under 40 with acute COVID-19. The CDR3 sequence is CSVEDTTPGNYGYTF. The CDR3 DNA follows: TGCAGCGTTGAAGACACGACCCCGGGGAACTATGGCTACACCTTC.